This T cell receptor beta chain was identified in a study of shared clonotypes between healthy human individuals. Study-level points and caveats: Sampling included only blood; tissue repertoires likely differ.

Deep was the level at which the assay was run. The repertoire was sequenced with immunoSEQ multiplex PCR; TCRdb's copy has only in-frame clones and lacks some. The sample shows 470,000 or so clones, about 84% of them seen only once. There were only Caucasian adults among the donors, and all lived in Nashville, Tennessee. V shed 5 bases, J shed 6 bases, and the junction held 6 bases outside the gene matches. This CDR3 comprises 13 residues. Germline V gives CDR1 SNHLY, CDR2 FYNNEI. Remarks on this clone: Its antigen is unidentified. This sequence is one base from a far larger clone and is likely a read error. The sample has other DNA sequences that encode this CDR3 too.

The TCR comes from a middle-aged woman in good health. Some clones in this sample may be carry-over from other donors' samples. The chain joins TRBV2 to TRBJ1-2; the match to TRBD1 covers 7 bases. The source material was PBMCs. The CDR3 spells CASSPTGTDGYTF. DNA for the CDR3: TGTGCCAGCAGTCCGACTGGGACAGATGGCTACACCTTC.